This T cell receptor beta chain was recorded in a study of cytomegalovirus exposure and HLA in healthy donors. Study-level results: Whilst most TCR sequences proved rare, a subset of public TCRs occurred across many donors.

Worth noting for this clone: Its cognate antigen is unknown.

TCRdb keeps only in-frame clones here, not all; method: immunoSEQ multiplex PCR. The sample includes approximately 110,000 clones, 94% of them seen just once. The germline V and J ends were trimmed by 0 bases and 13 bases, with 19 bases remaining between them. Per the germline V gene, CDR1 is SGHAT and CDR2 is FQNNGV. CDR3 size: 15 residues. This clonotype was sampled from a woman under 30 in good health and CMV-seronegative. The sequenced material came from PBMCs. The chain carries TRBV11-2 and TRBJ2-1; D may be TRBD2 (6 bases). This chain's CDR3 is CASSLDQGLIGSQFF. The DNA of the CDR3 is TGTGCCAGCAGCTTAGATCAGGGCCTTATCGGGAGCCAGTTCTTC.